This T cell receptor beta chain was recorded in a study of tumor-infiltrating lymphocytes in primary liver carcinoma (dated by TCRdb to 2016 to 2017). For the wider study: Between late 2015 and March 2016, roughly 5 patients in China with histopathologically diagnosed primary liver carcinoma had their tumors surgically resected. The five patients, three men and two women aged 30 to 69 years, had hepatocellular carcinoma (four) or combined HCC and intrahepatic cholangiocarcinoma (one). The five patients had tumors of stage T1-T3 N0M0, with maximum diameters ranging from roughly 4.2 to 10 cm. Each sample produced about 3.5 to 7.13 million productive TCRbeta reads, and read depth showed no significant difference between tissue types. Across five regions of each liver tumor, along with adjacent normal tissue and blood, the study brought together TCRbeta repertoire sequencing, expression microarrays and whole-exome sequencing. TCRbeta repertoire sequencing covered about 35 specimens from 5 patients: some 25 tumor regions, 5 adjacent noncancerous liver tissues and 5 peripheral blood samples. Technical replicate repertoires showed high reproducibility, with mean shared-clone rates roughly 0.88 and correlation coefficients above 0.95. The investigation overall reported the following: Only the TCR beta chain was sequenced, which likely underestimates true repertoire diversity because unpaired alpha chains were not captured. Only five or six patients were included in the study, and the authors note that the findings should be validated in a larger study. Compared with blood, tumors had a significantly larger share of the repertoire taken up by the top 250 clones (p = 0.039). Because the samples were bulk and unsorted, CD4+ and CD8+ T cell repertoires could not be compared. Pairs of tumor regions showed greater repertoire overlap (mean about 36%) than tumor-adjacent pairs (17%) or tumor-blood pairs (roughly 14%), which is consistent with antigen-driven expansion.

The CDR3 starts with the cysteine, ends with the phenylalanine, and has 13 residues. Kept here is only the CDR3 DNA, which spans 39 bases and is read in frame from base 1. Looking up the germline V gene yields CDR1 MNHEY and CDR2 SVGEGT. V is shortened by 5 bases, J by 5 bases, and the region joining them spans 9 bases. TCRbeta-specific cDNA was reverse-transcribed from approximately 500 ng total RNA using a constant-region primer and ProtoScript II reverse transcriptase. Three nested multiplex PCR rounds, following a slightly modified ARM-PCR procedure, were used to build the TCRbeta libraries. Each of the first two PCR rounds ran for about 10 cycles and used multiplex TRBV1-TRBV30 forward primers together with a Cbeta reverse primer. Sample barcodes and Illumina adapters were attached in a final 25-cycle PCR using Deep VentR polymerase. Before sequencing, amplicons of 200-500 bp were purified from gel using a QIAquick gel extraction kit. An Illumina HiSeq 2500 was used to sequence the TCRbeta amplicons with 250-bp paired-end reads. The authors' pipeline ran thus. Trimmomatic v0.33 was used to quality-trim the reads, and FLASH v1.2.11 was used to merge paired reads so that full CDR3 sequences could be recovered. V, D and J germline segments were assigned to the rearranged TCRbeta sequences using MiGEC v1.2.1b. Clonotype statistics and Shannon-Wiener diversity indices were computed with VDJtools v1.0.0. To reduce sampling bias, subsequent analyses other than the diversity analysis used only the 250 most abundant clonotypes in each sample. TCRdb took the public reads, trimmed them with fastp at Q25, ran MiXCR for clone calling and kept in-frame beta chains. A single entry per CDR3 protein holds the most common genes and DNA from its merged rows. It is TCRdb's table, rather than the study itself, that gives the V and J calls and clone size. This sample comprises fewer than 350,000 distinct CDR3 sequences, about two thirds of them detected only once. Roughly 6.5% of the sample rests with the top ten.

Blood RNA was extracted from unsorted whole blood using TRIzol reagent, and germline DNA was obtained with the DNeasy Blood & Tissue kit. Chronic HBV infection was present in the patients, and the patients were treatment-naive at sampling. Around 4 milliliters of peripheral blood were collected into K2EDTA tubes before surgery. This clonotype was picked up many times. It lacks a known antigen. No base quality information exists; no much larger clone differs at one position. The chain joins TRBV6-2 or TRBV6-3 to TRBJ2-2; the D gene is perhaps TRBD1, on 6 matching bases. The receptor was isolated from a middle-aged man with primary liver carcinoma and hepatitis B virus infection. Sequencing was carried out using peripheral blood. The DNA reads TGTGCCAGCAGTCCACAGGGAACCGGGGAGCTGTTTTTT. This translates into CASSPQGTGELFF.